This T cell receptor beta chain derives from a study of blood T cell repertoires in COVID-19. On the study more broadly: In each case, the material was cDNA or gDNA derived from T cells, B-cell-depleted T cells, or PBMCs.

Authors' data handling: Amplifying reference gene primers gave estimates of nucleated cell counts. Clones were sequenced by immunoSEQ multiplex PCR, and TCRdb holds only the in-frame ones, with some missing. That table gives V, J and clone size, and the DNA gave D and trimming. The sample contains some 230,000 clones, roughly four fifths of which appear only once. Cohorts were assigned according to the clinical history that participants reported. V shed 6 bases, J shed 5 bases, and the junction held 8 bases outside the gene matches. CDR3 length: 15 residues. Germline CDR1 MGHRA, CDR2 YSYEKL. J is TRBJ2-1 and V is TRBV4-1, with TRBD2 identical over 9 bases. The clonotype comes from a woman aged 35 to 49 with acute COVID-19. Sequencing input: PBMCs or T cells enriched from blood (not recorded which). CDR3 region: CASRDAGGLDNEQFF. CDR3 bases: TGCGCCAGCAGAGACGCGGGGGGGCTCGACAATGAGCAGTTCTTC.